The entry below gives a single T cell receptor beta chain sequence along with its context. No antigen is known for it. The assay was immunoSEQ multiplex PCR, and TCRdb's table has in-frame clones only and misses some. The sample comprises more than 1,500 clones, about 20% of which are singletons, and 13% rests with the top ten. Germline loops: CDR1 LGHNT, CDR2 FRNRAP. Trimming took 6 bases from V and 1 from J, leaving 7 bases between them. The CDR3 is 13 amino acids. The sample belongs to a study of T cells in localized non-small cell lung cancer. Study outcomes and limitations: Overall survival was longer when the density of T cells in the blood was higher. In uninvolved adjacent lung, T cell clonality reached its highest value, exceeding tumor. Sequencing was limited to one tumor region, leaving the possibility of heterogeneity open. Within adjacent lung there appeared a median around 60 of the top 100 tumor clones.

V usage is TRBV12-5 and J usage is TRBJ1-5; no clear D gene. This sequence was found in a man between 18 and 49 years old with stage I lung adenocarcinoma. The sample in question was normal lung tissue next to the tumor, obtained before any cancer treatment. The CDR3 sequence: CASGQISNQPQHF. The DNA for the CDR3 is TGTGCTAGTGGGCAAATAAGCAATCAGCCCCAGCATTTT. Full variable domain (rest looked up from reference TRBV12-5 and TRBJ1-5): DARVTQTPRHKVTEMGQEVTMRCQPILGHNTVFWYRQTMMQGLELLAYFRNRAPLDDSGMPKDRFSAEMPDATLATLKIQPSEPRDSAVYFCASGQISNQPQHFGDGTRLSIL.